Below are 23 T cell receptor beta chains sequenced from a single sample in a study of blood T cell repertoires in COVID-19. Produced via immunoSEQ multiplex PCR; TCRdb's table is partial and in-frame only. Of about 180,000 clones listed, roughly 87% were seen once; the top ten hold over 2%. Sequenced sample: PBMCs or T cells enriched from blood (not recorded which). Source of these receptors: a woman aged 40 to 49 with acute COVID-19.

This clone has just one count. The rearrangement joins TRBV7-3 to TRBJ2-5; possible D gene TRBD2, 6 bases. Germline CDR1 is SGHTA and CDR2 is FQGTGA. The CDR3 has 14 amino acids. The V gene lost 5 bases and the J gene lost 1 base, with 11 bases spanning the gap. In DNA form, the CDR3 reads TGTGCCAGCAGCCCCGGGGGTTTCCAAGAGACCCAGTACTTC. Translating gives CASSPGGFQETQYF.

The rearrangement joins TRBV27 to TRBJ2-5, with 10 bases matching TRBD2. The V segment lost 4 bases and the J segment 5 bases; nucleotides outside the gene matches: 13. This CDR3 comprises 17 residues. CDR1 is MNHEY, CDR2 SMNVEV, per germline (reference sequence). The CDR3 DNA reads TGTGCCAGCAGTTCCACTATTAGTAGCGGGAGGACGGAGACCCAGTACTTC. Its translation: CASSSTISSGRTETQYF.

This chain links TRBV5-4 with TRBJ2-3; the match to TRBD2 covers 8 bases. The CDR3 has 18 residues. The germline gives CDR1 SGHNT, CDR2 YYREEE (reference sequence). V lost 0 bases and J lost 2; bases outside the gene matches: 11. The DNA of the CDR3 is TGTGCCAGCAGCTTGGGCGGGGGGTTGCGGACAGACACAGATACGCAGTATTTT. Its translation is CASSLGGGLRTDTDTQYF.

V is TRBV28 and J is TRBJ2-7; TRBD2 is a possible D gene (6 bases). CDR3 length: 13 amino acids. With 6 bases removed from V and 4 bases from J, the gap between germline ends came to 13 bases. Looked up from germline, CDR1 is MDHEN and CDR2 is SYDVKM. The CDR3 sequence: CASSLLRGYEQYF. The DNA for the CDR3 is TGTGCCAGCAGCCTCCTCCGGGGGTACGAGCAGTACTTC.

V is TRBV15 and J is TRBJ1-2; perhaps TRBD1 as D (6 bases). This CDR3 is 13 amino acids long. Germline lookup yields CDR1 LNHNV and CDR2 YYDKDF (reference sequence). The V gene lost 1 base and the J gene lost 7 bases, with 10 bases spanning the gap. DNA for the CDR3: TGTGCCACCAGCAGAGGCACAGGGCTTGGCTACACCTTC. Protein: CATSRGTGLGYTF. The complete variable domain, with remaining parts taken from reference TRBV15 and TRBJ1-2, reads DAMVIQNPRYQVTQFGKPVTLSCSQTLNHNVMYWYQQKSSQAPKLLFHYYDKDFNNEADTPDNFQSRRPNTSFCFLDIRSPGLGDTAMYLCATSRGTGLGYTFGSGTRLTVV.

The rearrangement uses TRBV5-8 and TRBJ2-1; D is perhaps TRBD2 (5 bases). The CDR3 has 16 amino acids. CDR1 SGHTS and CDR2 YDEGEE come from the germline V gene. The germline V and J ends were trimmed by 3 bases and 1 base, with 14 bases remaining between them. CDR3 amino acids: CASSYYGLSSYNEQFF. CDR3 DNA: TGTGCCAGCAGCTACTATGGACTGAGTTCCTACAATGAGCAGTTCTTC.

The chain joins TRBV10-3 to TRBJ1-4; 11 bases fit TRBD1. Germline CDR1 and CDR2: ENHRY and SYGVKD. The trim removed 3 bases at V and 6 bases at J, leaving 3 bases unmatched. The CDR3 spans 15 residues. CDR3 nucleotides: TGTGCCATCAGTGACCGGGACAGGGGGTATGAAAAACTGTTTTTT. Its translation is CAISDRDRGYEKLFF.

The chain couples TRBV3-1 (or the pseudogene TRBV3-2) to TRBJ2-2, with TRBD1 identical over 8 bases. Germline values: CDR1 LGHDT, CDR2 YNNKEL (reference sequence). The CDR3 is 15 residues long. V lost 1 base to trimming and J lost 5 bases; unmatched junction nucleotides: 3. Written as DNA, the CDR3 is TGTGCCAGCAGCCAAGGGGGGACAGGTACCGGGGAGCTGTTTTTT. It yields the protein CASSQGGTGTGELFF.

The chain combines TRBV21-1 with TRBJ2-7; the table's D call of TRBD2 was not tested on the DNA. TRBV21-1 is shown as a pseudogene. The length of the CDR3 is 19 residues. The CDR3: CASSKGGGTSGRGGYEQYF. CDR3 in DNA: TGTGCCAGCAGCAAAGGAGGGGGGACTAGCGGGAGGGGCGGCTACGAGCAGTACTTC.

The CDR3 region has the DNA TGTGCCAGCAGTGAGGCCCCGGGACTAGCGGGGGGCGCTTCCTACGAGCAGTACTTC. This codes for CASSEAPGLAGGASYEQYF. The V and J genes are TRBV2 and TRBJ2-7, with 15 bases matching TRBD2. CDR3 length equals 19 residues. V lost 3 bases, J lost 1 base, and 10 bases stayed unmatched. The germline CDR1 and CDR2 sequences are SNHLY and FYNNEI.

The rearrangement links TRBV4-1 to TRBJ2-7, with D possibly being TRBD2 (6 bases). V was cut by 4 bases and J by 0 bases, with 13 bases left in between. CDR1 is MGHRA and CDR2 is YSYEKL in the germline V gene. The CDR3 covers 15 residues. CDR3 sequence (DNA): TGCGCCAGCAGCCTCCGGGACGGGAGCTCCTACGAGCAGTACTTC. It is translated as CASSLRDGSSYEQYF.

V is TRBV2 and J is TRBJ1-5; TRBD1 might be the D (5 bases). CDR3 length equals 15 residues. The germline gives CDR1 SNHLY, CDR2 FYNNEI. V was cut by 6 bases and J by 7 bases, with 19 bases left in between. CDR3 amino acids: CASSESSGQSQPQHF. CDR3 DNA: TGTGCCAGCAGCGAAAGTTCAGGGCAGTCCCAGCCCCAGCATTTT.

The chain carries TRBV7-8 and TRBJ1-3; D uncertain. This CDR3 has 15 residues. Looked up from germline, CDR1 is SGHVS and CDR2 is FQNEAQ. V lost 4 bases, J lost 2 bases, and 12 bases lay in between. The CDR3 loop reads CASSSRSGAGNTIYF. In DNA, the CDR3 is TGTGCCAGCAGCTCACGCTCCGGGGCTGGAAACACCATATATTTT.

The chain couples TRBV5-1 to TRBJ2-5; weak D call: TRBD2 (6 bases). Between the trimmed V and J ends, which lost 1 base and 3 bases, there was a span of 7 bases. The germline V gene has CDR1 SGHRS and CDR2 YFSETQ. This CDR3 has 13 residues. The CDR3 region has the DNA TGCGCCAGCAGCTTGACGGGAGAAGAGACCCAGTACTTC. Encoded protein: CASSLTGEETQYF.

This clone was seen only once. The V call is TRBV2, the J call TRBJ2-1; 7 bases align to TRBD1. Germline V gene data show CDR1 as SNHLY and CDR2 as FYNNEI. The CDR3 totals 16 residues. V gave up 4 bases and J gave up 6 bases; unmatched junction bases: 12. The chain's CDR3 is CASSGRQGTSRNEQFF. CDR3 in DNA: TGTGCCAGCAGTGGGAGACAGGGCACGTCCCGCAATGAGCAGTTCTTC.

Here the CDR3 DNA reads TGTGCCAGCAGGATGACAGGCGCGTCTCAGCCCCAGCATTTT. It yields the protein CASRMTGASQPQHF. The genes are TRBV27 and TRBJ1-5, with D possibly being TRBD1 (6 bases). Trimming cost V 6 bases and J 6 bases, with 15 bases left between them. CDR3 length equals 14 residues. The germline V gene encodes CDR1 MNHEY and CDR2 SMNVEV (reference sequence).

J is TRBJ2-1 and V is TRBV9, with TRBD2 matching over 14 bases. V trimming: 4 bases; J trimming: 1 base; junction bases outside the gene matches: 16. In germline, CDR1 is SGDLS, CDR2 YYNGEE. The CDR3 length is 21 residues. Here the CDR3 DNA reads TGTGCCAGCAGCTCCCTCCCCGCGGCGACTAGCGGGGGGGCGTCCTACAATGAGCAGTTCTTC. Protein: CASSSLPAATSGGASYNEQFF.

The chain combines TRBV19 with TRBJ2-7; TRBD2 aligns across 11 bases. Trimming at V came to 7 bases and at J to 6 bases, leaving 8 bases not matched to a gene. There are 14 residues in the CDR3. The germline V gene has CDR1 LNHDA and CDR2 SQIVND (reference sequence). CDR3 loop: CASTQLAGVGEQYF. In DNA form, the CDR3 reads TGTGCCAGTACCCAACTAGCGGGAGTTGGCGAGCAGTACTTC.

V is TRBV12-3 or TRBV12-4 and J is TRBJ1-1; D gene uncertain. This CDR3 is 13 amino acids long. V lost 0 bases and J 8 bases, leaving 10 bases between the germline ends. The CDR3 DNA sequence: TGTGCCAGCAGTTTAGCGCAAGGAGGAGAAGCTTTCTTT. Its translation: CASSLAQGGEAFF.

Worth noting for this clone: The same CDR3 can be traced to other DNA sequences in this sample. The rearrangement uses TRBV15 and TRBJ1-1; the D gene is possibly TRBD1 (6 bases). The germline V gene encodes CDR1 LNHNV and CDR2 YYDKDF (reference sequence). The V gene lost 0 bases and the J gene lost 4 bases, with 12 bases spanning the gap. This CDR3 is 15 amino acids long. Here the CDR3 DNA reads TGTGCCACCAGCAGAGATAGGGGGGGAGGCACTGAAGCTTTCTTT. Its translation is CATSRDRGGGTEAFF. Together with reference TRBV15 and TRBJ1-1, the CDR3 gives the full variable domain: DAMVIQNPRYQVTQFGKPVTLSCSQTLNHNVMYWYQQKSSQAPKLLFHYYDKDFNNEADTPDNFQSRRPNTSFCFLDIRSPGLGDTAMYLCATSRDRGGGTEAFFGQGTRLTVV.

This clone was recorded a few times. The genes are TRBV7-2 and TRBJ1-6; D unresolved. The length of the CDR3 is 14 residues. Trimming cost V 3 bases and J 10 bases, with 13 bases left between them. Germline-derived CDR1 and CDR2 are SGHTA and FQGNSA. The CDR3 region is CASSLGSRDSPLHF. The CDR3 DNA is TGTGCCAGCAGCTTGGGCAGCAGAGACTCACCCCTCCACTTT.

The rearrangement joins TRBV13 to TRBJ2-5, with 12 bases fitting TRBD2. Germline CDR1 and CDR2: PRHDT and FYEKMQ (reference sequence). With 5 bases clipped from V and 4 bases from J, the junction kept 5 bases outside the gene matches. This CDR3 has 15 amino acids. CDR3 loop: CASSRQGLAGETQYF. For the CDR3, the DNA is TGTGCCAGCAGCCGGCAGGGACTAGCGGGAGAGACCCAGTACTTC.

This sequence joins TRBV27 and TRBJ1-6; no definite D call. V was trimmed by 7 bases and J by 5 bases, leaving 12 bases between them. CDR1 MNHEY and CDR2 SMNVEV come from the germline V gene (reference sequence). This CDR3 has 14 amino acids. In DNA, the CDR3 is TGTGCCAGCACCCTAGGCGGTAATAATTCACCCCTCCACTTT. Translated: CASTLGGNNSPLHF.